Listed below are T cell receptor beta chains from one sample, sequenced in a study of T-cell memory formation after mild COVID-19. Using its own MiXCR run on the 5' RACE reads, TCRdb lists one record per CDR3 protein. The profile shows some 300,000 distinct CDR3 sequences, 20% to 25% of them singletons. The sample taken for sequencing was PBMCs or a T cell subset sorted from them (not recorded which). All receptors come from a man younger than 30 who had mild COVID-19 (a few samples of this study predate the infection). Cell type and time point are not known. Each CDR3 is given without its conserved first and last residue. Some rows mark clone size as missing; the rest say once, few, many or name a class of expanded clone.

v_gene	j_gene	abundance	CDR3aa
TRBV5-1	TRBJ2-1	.	ASSFLDRGRWEQF
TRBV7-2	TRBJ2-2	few	ASSLDFERSGTGELF
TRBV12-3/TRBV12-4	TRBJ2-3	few	ASSLAGTGQY
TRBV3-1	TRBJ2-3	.	ASTNGGGTDTQY
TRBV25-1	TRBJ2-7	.	ASSPGQKQY
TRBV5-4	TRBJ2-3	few	ASSLWTSGTDTQY
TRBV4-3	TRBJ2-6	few	ASSQEITSSSGANVLT
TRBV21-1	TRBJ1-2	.	ASSKVPGAIPYGYT
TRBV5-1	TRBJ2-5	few	ASSSQPVGETQY
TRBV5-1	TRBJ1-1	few	ASSLARTGRTEAF